The T cell receptor beta chain under discussion was sequenced for a study of shared clonotypes between healthy human individuals. Findings and caveats of the study: Sorted-subset samples were not fully sequenced, rarefaction indicated.

A remark on this clone: What it binds is not known.

Between the trimmed V and J ends, which lost 0 bases and 6 bases, there was a span of 7 bases. CDR3 length: 13 amino acids. Germline V lookup: CDR1 SGDLS, CDR2 YYNGEE. The assay was immunoSEQ multiplex PCR, and TCRdb's table has in-frame clones only and misses some. The repertoire holds roughly 2.2 million clones, with just over 90% as singletons. What was sequenced was naive CD4+ T cells from PBMCs. The subset is: CD45RA+ positively selected. The chain couples TRBV9 to TRBJ2-1; D is unclear. The receptor comes from a man aged 18 to 30 in good health. Some clones in this sample may be carry-over from other donors' samples. For the CDR3, the DNA is TGTGCCAGCAGCGTAGCCCCCCGCAATGAGCAGTTCTTC. Translation gives CASSVAPRNEQFF.